The sequence of this T cell receptor (beta chain) was determined in a study of tumor and adjacent non-tumor tissue in lung cancer. No cell sorting was done before RNA was extracted from the tissue. This non-tumor lung sample came from over 3 cm beyond the tumor edge. Three rounds of nested PCR, following a modified ARM-PCR protocol, produced the TCRbeta library. From the multiplex PCR reads, TCRdb called clonotypes with MiXCR, one entry per CDR3 protein. Of around 80,000 distinct CDR3 sequences listed, approximately 78% are singletons. This CDR3 spans 16 amino acids. The germline CDR1 and CDR2 sequences are MNHEY and SVGAGI. Study-level results: Top 100 clones took a larger repertoire share in normal lung. Significantly higher TCR diversity was found in tumor than normal lung.

As concerns this clonotype: Antigen unknown. One end of the junction does not line up with germline, which may come from a read error.

This TCR derives from a man aged 60 to 69 with non-small cell lung cancer. The rearrangement uses TRBV6-5 and TRBJ1-1; TRBD1 aligns across 8 bases. The sample comprised distant non-tumor lung tissue. Written as DNA, the CDR3 is TGTGCCAGCAATTACAGGGGGATAGGGCGGAACACTGAAGCTTTCTTT. Protein product: CASNYRGIGRNTEAFF.